The rows below give T cell receptor beta chains drawn from one sample of a study of control samples from healthy donors and cancer patients. Clones were read by immunoSEQ multiplex PCR, and TCRdb kept only the in-frame ones, dropping some. The profile shows some 130,000 clones, around 90% of them singletons. The sequencing input was blood. The origin of the receptors is a man in his forties in good health. Both conserved end residues are part of each CDR3. A D gene is named only where the DNA matches it firmly. For some rows the clone size is stated as once, few or many, or as a class when expanded; others skip it.

TRBV6-6	TRBD1	TRBJ1-2	.	TGTGCCAGCAGTTACGGGCAGGGGGCTCTCTATGGCTACACCTTC	CASSYGQGALYGYTF
TRBV11-1	.	TRBJ2-7	.	TGTGCCAGCAGCTCCAGCCCCACCCGCTACGAGCAGTACTTC	CASSSSPTRYEQYF
TRBV5-6	TRBD2	TRBJ2-7	.	TGTGCCAGCAGCTTGGGGCCGGGGACTACCTACGAGCAGTACTTC	CASSLGPGTTYEQYF
TRBV19	TRBD1	TRBJ1-5	.	TGTGCCAGTAGTAGGGGGCCGGGACAGCAAACATATAGCAATCAGCCCCAGCATTTT	CASSRGPGQQTYSNQPQHF
TRBV5-4	TRBD2	TRBJ2-1	.	TGTGCCAGCAGCCGCGGGGGGGCATCCTACAATGAGCAGTTCTTC	CASSRGGASYNEQFF
TRBV30	TRBD1	TRBJ2-7	.	TGTGCCTGGAGCGGACAGGGCGACCCATCCTACGAGCAGTACTTC	CAWSGQGDPSYEQYF
TRBV12-1	.	TRBJ2-1	few	.	CATYGCGGAWGNEQFF
TRBV30	.	TRBJ1-1	once	TGTGCCTGGAGTGTGGGTGGAAATACTGAAGCTTTCTTT	CAWSVGGNTEAFF
TRBV6-1	TRBD2	TRBJ2-7	.	TGTGCCAGCAGTGAAGGGAGGGGAGGGGCCTACGAGCAGTACTTC	CASSEGRGGAYEQYF
TRBV15	.	TRBJ1-4	.	TGTGCCACCAGCAGAGTGGGTTCAGGAAAACTGTTTTTT	CATSRVGSGKLFF
TRBV5-4	TRBD1	TRBJ1-2	few	TGTGCCAGCAGCGGGGGACAGAGCTTCTATGGCTACACCTTC	CASSGGQSFYGYTF
TRBV5-1	.	TRBJ2-1	.	TGCGCCAGCAGCTTGGCGGCGGGGGCCACCAATGAGCAGTTCTTC	CASSLAAGATNEQFF
TRBV6-4	.	TRBJ2-2	.	TGTGCCAGCAGTGAGGGTTGGAGAGCTTCGAACACCGGGGAGCTGTTTTTT	CASSEGWRASNTGELFF
TRBV18	TRBD1	TRBJ2-7	once	TGTGCCAGCTCTCCAGGGGGCGAGCCATTACAGTACTTC	CASSPGGEPLQYF
TRBV5-6	.	TRBJ1-1	.	TGTGCCAGCAGTCAGGACGGCCCCACTGAAGCTTTCTTT	CASSQDGPTEAFF
TRBV2	.	TRBJ1-4	.	TGTGCCAGCAGTATTGCTTGGTCTAATGAAAAACTGTTTTTT	CASSIAWSNEKLFF
TRBV7-2	TRBD1	TRBJ2-3	.	TGTGCCAGCAGCTTAGGTGGGACAGGTATCGGAGATACGCAGTATTTT	CASSLGGTGIGDTQYF
TRBV3-1/TRBV3-2	.	TRBJ1-2	.	TGTGCCAGCAGCCAAGGTATCACAGGGAATGGCTACACCTTC	CASSQGITGNGYTF
TRBV7-3	TRBD1	TRBJ1-2	.	TGTGCCAGCAGCGAACCGTCCGGGACAGTCTATGGCTACACCTTC	CASSEPSGTVYGYTF
TRBV9	.	TRBJ1-1	once	TGTGCCAGCAGCGTGCGGGGGGCCAGCACTGAAGCTTTCTTT	CASSVRGASTEAFF
TRBV9	.	TRBJ2-3	.	TGTGCCAGCAGCGACCCAGGAACTAGCACAGATACGCAGTATTTT	CASSDPGTSTDTQYF
TRBV4-2	TRBD2	TRBJ2-1	.	TGTGCCAGCAGCCAAGTTAGCGGGGGGACTTACAATGAGCAGTTCTTC	CASSQVSGGTYNEQFF
TRBV5-1	.	TRBJ2-3	once	TGCGCCAGCAGCTTGGAAGTTGTAGATACGCAGTATTTT	CASSLEVVDTQYF
TRBV6-1	.	TRBJ2-1	.	TGTGCCAGCAGTGACACAGGGAATGAGCAGTTCTTC	CASSDTGNEQFF
TRBV27	TRBD2	TRBJ2-7	.	TGTGCCAGCAGTTTTATGGCGGGGGGGCACGAGCAGTACTTC	CASSFMAGGHEQYF
TRBV5-1	.	TRBJ2-5	.	TGCGCCAGCAGCCAGGGACAAAAACAAGAGACCCAGTACTTC	CASSQGQKQETQYF
TRBV5-1	.	TRBJ2-5	.	TGCGCCAGCAGCTTGGGGTGGGGAGAGACCCAGTACTTC	CASSLGWGETQYF
TRBV6-6	.	TRBJ2-5	.	TGTGCCAGCAGTGCCTCAGGGGCAGGGACCCAGTACTTC	CASSASGAGTQYF
TRBV5-1	.	TRBJ2-3	.	TGCGCCAGCAGCCTAGTGGCGGGACAAACAGATACGCAGTATTTT	CASSLVAGQTDTQYF
TRBV10-3	TRBD2	TRBJ2-5	.	TGTGCCATCAGTGAATTGGCGGGGGGCCAAGAGACCCAGTACTTC	CAISELAGGQETQYF
TRBV15	.	TRBJ2-3	.	TGTGCCACCAGCAGTCAGGACAAGACGGATACGCAGTATTTT	CATSSQDKTDTQYF
TRBV7-6	TRBD1	TRBJ2-3	.	TGTGCCAGCAGCCCAGCCCTACTCGGGACAGGGGACACAGATACGCAGTATTTT	CASSPALLGTGDTDTQYF
TRBV2	TRBD2	TRBJ2-5	once	TGTGCCAGCAGTGAAATGGCGGGGGGTGGTTGGGAGACCCAGTACTTC	CASSEMAGGGWETQYF
TRBV30	TRBD2	TRBJ2-7	.	TGTGCCTGGAGTACGACTAGCGGGGGGGCCAGGTGGTACTTC	CAWSTTSGGARWYF